The subject of this entry is one T cell receptor beta chain. MiXCR, applied by TCRdb to the 5' RACE reads, yields one record per CDR3 protein. The table shows about 110,000 distinct CDR3 sequences, with approximately 8.4% occurring only once. This entry is derived from a study of T cells after yellow fever vaccination. Germline V lookup: CDR1 DFQATT, CDR2 SNEGSKA (reference sequence). V was shortened by 1 base and J by 0 bases, with 10 bases between the two germline ends. The CDR3 has 15 residues. The sequencing used CD8+ T cells sorted from PBMCs, collected 45 days after the yellow fever booster vaccination. The sequence was obtained from a man younger than 45 who received the YFV17D yellow fever vaccine. This chain uses TRBV20-1 with TRBJ2-4; D gene ambiguous. CDR3 in amino acids: CSARVAVEAKNIQYF. CDR3 coding DNA: TGCAGTGCTAGAGTTGCGGTCGAAGCCAAAAACATTCAGTACTTC.